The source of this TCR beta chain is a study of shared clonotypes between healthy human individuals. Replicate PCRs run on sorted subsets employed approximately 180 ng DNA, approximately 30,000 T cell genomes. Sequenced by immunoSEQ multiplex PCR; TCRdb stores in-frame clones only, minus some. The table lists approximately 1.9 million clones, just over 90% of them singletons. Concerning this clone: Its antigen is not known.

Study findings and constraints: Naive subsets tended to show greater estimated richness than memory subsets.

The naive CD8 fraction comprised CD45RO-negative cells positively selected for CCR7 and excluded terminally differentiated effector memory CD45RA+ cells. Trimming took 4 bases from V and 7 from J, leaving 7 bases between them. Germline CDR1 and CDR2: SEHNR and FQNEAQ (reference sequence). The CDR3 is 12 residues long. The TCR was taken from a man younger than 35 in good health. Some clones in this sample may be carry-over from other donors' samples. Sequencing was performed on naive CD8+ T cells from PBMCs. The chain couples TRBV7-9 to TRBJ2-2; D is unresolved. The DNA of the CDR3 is TGTGCCAGCAGCTCTGGGCTCGGGGAGCTGTTTTTT. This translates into CASSSGLGELFF. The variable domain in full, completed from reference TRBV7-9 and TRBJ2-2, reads DTGVSQNPRHKITKRGQNVTFRCDPISEHNRLYWYRQTLGQGPEFLTYFQNEAQLEKSRLLSDRFSAERPKGSFSTLEIQRTEQGDSAMYLCASSSGLGELFFGEGSRLTVL.